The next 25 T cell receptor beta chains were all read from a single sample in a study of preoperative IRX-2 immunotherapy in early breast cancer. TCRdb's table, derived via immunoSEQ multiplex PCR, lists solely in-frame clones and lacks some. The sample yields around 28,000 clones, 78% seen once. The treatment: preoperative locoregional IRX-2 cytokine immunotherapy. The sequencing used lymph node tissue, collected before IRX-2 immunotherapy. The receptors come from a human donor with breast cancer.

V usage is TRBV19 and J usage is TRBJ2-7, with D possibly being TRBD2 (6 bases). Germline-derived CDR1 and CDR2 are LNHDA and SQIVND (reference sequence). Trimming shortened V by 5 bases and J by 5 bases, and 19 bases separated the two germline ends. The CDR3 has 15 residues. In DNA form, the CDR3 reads TGTGCCAGTAGTTCGGAGGGATCCCCCTTAAACGAGCAGTACTTC. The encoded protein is CASSSEGSPLNEQYF.

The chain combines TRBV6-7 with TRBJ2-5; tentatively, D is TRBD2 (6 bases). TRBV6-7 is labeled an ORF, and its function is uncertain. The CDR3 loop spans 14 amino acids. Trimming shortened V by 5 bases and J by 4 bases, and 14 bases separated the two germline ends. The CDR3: CASSEGDSRETQYF. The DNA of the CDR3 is TGTGCCAGCAGTGAAGGGGACTCACGAGAGACCCAGTACTTC.

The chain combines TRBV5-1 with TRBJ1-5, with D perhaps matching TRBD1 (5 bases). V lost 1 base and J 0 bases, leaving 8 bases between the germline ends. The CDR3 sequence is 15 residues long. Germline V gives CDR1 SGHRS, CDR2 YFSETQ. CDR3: CASSLWGDSNQPQHF. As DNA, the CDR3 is TGCGCCAGCAGCTTGTGGGGCGATAGCAATCAGCCCCAGCATTTT.

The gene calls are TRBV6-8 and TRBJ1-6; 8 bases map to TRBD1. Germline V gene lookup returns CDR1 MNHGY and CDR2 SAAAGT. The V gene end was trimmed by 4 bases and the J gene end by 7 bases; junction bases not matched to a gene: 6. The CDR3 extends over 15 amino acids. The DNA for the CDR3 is TGTGCCAGCAGTTCTCGACAGGGGCCCAATTCACCCCTCCACTTT. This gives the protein CASSSRQGPNSPLHF.

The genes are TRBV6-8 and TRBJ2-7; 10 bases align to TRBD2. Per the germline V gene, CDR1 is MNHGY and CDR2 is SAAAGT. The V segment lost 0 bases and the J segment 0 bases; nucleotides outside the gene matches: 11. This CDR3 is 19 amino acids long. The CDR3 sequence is CASSYSWSGGALSSYEQYF. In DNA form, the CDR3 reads TGTGCCAGCAGTTACTCATGGAGCGGGGGGGCACTGAGCTCCTACGAGCAGTACTTC.

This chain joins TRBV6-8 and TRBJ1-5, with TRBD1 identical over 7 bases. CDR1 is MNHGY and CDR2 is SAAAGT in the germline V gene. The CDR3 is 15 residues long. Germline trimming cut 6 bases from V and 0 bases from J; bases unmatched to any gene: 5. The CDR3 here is CASSRDRLSNQPQHF. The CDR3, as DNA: TGTGCCAGCAGCAGGGACAGACTTAGCAATCAGCCCCAGCATTTT.

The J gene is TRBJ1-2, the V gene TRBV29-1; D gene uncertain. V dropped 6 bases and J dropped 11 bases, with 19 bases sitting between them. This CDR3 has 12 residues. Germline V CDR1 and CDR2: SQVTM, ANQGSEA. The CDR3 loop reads CSVDTVPPTYTF. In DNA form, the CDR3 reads TGCAGCGTCGATACCGTCCCCCCTACTTACACCTTC.

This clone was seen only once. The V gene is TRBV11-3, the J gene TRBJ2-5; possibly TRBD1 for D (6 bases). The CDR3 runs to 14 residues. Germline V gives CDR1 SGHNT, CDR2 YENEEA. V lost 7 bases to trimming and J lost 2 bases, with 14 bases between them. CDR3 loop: CASNSGTPQETQYF. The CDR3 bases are TGTGCCAGCAACTCCGGGACACCACAAGAGACCCAGTACTTC.

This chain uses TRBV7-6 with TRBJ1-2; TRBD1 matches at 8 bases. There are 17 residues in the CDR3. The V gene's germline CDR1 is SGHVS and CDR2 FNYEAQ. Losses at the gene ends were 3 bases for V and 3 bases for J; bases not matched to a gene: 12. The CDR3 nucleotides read TGTGCCAGCAGCTTTTCCTGGATACAGGGGGTAGACTATGGCTACACCTTC. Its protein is CASSFSWIQGVDYGYTF.

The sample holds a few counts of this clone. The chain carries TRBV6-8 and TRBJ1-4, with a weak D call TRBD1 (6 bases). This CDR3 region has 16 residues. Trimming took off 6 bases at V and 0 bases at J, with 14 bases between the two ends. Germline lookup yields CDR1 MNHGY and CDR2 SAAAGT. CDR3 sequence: CASSHGQLSTNEKLFF. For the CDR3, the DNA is TGTGCCAGCAGCCACGGACAGCTTTCAACTAATGAAAAACTGTTTTTT.

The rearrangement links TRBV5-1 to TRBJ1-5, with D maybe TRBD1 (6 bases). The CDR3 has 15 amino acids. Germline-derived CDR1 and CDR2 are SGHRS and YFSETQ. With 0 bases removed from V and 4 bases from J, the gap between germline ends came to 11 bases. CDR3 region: CASSLAGAGNQPQHF. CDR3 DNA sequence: TGCGCCAGCAGCTTGGCGGGGGCTGGGAATCAGCCCCAGCATTTT.

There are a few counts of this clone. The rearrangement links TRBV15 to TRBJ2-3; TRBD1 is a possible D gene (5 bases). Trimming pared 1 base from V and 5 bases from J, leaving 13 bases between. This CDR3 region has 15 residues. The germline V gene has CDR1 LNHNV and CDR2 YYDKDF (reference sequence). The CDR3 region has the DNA TGTGCCACCAGCAGAGGAAGGGGCGCAGGAGATACGCAGTATTTT. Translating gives CATSRGRGAGDTQYF. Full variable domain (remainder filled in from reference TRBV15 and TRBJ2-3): DAMVIQNPRYQVTQFGKPVTLSCSQTLNHNVMYWYQQKSSQAPKLLFHYYDKDFNNEADTPDNFQSRRPNTSFCFLDIRSPGLGDTAMYLCATSRGRGAGDTQYFGPGTRLTVL.

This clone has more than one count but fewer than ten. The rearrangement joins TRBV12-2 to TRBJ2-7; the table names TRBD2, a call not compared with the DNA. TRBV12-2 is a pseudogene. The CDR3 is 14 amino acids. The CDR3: CASPSGGDSYEQYF. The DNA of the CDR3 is TGTGCCAGTCCGTCTGGGGGGGACTCCTACGAGCAGTACTTC.

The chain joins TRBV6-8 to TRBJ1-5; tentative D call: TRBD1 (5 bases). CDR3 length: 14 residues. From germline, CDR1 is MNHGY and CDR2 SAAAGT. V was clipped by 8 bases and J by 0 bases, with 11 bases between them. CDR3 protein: CASLQENSNQPQHF. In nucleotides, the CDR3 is TGTGCCAGCTTACAGGAAAATAGCAATCAGCCCCAGCATTTT.

The CDR3 loop is CAISESGSDTQYF. In nucleotides, the CDR3 is TGTGCCATCAGTGAGTCAGGGTCGGATACGCAGTATTTT. The chain uses TRBV10-3 and TRBJ2-3; D is undetermined. CDR1 is ENHRY, CDR2 SYGVKD, per germline. This CDR3 has 13 residues. V was pared by 0 bases and J by 6 bases, with 7 bases between.

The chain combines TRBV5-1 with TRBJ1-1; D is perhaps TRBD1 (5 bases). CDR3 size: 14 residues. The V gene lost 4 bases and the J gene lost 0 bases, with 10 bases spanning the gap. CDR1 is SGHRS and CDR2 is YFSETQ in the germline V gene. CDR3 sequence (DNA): TGCGCCAGCAGCCCGACAGTCATGAACACTGAAGCTTTCTTT. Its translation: CASSPTVMNTEAFF.

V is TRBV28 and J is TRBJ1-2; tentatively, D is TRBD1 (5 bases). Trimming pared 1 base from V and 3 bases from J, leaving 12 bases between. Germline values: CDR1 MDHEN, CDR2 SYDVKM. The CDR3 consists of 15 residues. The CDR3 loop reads CASSLYPGTDYGYTF. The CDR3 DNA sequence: TGTGCCAGCAGTTTATATCCAGGGACGGACTATGGCTACACCTTC.

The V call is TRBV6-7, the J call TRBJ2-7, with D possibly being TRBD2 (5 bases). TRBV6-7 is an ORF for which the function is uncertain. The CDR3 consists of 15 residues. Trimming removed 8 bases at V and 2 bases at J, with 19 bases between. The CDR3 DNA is TGTGCCAGCTCTCGATTGGGGAGAGGGCCCTACGAGCAGTACTTC. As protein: CASSRLGRGPYEQYF.

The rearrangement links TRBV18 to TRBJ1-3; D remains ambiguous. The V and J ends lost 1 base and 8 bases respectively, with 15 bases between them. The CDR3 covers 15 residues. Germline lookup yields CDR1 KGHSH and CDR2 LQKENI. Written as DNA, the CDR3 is TGTGCCAGCTCACCACAAGGCCAAACTGAGGACACCATATATTTT. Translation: CASSPQGQTEDTIYF.

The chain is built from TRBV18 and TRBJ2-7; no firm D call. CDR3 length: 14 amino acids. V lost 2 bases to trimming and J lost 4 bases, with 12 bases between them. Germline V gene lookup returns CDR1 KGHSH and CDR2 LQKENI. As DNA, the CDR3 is TGTGCCAGCTCACCAACCAGTACCCCTTACGAGCAGTACTTC. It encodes CASSPTSTPYEQYF.

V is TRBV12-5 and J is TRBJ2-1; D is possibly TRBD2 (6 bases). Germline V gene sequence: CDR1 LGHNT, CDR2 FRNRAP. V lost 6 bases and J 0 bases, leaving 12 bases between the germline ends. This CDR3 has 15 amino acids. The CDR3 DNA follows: TGTGCTAGTGGGCGGGACTCTAGCTCCTACAATGAGCAGTTCTTC. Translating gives CASGRDSSSYNEQFF.

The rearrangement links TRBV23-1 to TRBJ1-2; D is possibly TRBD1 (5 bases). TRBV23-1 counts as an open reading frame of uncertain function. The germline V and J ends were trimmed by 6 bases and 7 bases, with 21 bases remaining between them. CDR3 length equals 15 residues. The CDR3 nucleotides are TGCGCCAGCAGCCAAAACCGGGACGGCCAAGGTGGCTACACCTTC. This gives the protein CASSQNRDGQGGYTF.

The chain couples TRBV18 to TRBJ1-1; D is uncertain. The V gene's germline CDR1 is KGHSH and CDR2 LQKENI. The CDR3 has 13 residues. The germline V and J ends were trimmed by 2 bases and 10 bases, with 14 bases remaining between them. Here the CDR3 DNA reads TGTGCCAGCTCACCAGAGGTGGTTTCTGGAGCTTTCTTT. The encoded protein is CASSPEVVSGAFF. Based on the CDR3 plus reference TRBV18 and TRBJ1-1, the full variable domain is NAGVMQNPRHLVRRRGQEARLRCSPMKGHSHVYWYRQLPEEGLKFMVYLQKENIIDESGMPKERFSAEFPKEGPSILRIQQVVRGDSAAYFCASSPEVVSGAFFGQGTRLTVV.

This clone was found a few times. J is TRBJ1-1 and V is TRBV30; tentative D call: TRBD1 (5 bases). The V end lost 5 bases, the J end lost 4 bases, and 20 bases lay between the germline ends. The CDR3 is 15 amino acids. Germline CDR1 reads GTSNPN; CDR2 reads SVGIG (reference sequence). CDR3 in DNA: TGTGCCTGGGGCTTTCGTCGCAGGGCGGGCACTGAAGCTTTCTTT. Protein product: CAWGFRRRAGTEAFF.

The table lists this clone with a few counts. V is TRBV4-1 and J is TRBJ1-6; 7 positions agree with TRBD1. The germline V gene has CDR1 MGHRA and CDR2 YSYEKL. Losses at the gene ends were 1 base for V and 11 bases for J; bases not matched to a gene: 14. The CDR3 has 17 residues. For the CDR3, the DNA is TGCGCCAGCAGCCAAGGGAGACAGGGTCTTGGTGGCGCACCCCTCCACTTT. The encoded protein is CASSQGRQGLGGAPLHF.